This section outlines one T cell receptor beta chain sequence together with its context. Its matching antigen is unknown. Next came a second PCR, run for roughly 6 to 11 cycles, which used a sample-barcoded 5' primer along with a J-beta primer mix. Via MiXCR, TCRdb re-called the 5' RACE reads, giving one row per CDR3 protein. The data show 800,000 to 950,000 distinct CDR3 sequences, around 29% seen once. V dropped 4 bases and J dropped 3; count of bases not matched to a gene: 5. Germline V CDR1 and CDR2: LGHDT, YNNKEL (reference sequence). The CDR3 consists of 15 residues. This specimen comes from a study of blood T cells in healthy people across ages. Notes on the study in general: Across the age range, TCR beta diversity per million T cells fell in a roughly linear way.

These data are also associated with another study on T cells of mothers and their children. From that report: Related mother-child pairs shared slightly more overlap than unrelated pairs, but the difference was non-significant.

The V gene is TRBV3-1, the J gene TRBJ1-1; 10 nucleotides line up with TRBD1. Material for sequencing was blood. The origin of this receptor is a woman in her forties in good health. The CDR3 reads CASSRGTGADTEAFF. The CDR3 DNA follows: TGTGCCAGCAGCCGAGGGACAGGGGCTGACACTGAAGCTTTCTTT.